The 21 T cell receptor beta chains below were found in one sample sequenced in a study of cytomegalovirus exposure and HLA in healthy donors. The PCR used 60 Vbeta and 13 Jbeta primers. Sequenced by immunoSEQ multiplex PCR; TCRdb stores in-frame clones only, minus some. The data hold roughly 180,000 clones, with 80% to 90% observed a single time. The specimen was PBMCs. Every receptor here comes from a young woman in good health and CMV-seronegative.

The V and J genes are TRBV7-8 and TRBJ2-7, with TRBD1 identical over 8 bases. There are 16 residues in the CDR3. V lost 5 bases and J lost 3; bases outside the gene matches: 12. Looked up from germline, CDR1 is SGHVS and CDR2 is FQNEAQ. Written as DNA, the CDR3 is TGTGCCAGCAGCACTACGACCGGGACAGGACTCTACGAGCAGTACTTC. As protein: CASSTTTGTGLYEQYF.

Here the CDR3 DNA reads TGTGCCAGCAGTTCCAGCGGGCGCCAGTACGAGCAGTACTTC. It codes for CASSSSGRQYEQYF. The genes are TRBV6-5 and TRBJ2-7; TRBD2 might be the D (6 bases). The CDR3 covers 14 residues. V was shortened by 4 bases and J by 4 bases, with 14 bases between the two germline ends. Germline V CDR1 and CDR2: MNHEY, SVGAGI.

The V and J genes are TRBV7-3 and TRBJ2-3; 7 bases are a match to TRBD1. The junction had 2 bases not matched to a gene; V was cut back by 5 bases and J by 3 bases. The CDR3 covers 13 residues. The germline V gene has CDR1 SGHTA and CDR2 FQGTGA. The CDR3 DNA is TGTGCCAGCAGCCCCAGGGGGACAGATACGCAGTATTTT. This sequence encodes CASSPRGTDTQYF.

This clone is a singleton in its sample. This sequence joins TRBV4-3 and TRBJ2-5, with D uncertain. Germline V gene sequence: CDR1 LGHNA, CDR2 YSLEER. This CDR3 spans 12 amino acids. V was shortened by 7 bases and J by 5 bases, with 11 bases between the two germline ends. DNA for the CDR3: TGCGCCAGCAATTCCCGCGGCGAGACCCAGTACTTC. It yields the protein CASNSRGETQYF.

This clone is a singleton in its sample. The rearrangement joins TRBV6-5 to TRBJ2-7, with 7 positions matching TRBD1. The germline CDR1 and CDR2 sequences are MNHEY and SVGAGI. This CDR3 has 13 amino acids. Trimming removed 8 bases from V and 1 base from J; junction bases left unmatched: 5. The CDR3 coding sequence is TGTGCCAGCCAACGACAGGGTTCCTACGAGCAGTACTTC. It codes for CASQRQGSYEQYF.

The J gene is TRBJ1-5, the V gene TRBV28, with TRBD1 matching over 8 bases. This CDR3 is 13 amino acids long. After removal of 10 bases from V and 1 base from J, the junction contained 3 bases not matched to a gene. Germline loops: CDR1 MDHEN, CDR2 SYDVKM. CDR3 nucleotide sequence: TGTGCCACGACAGGGGACAGCAATCAGCCCCAGCATTTT. It encodes CATTGDSNQPQHF. Based on the CDR3 plus reference TRBV28 and TRBJ1-5, the full variable domain is DVKVTQSSRYLVKRTGEKVFLECVQDMDHENMFWYRQDPGLGLRLIYFSYDVKMKEKGDIPEGYSVSREKKERFSLILESASTNQTSMYLCATTGDSNQPQHFGDGTRLSIL.

The chain employs TRBV19 and TRBJ2-7; 11 nucleotides agree with TRBD2. Trimming took 3 bases from V and 5 from J; bases not matched to a gene: 6. This CDR3 is built from 15 residues. Germline CDR1 is LNHDA and CDR2 is SQIVND (reference sequence). The CDR3 here is CASSIGLAGTDEQYF. CDR3 DNA sequence: TGTGCCAGTAGTATCGGACTAGCGGGCACCGACGAGCAGTACTTC.

The chain joins TRBV5-1 to TRBJ2-7, with 9 positions matching TRBD1. The ends lost 0 bases at V and 2 bases at J; junction bases unmatched: 6. CDR3 length equals 16 residues. Germline loops: CDR1 SGHRS, CDR2 YFSETQ. The CDR3 nucleotides are TGCGCCAGCAGCTTGGGGGGACAGGGTGGGACCTACGAGCAGTACTTC. This translates into CASSLGGQGGTYEQYF.

V gene TRBV19 combines with J gene TRBJ2-1; 9 bases align to TRBD2. This CDR3 is 15 amino acids long. CDR1 LNHDA and CDR2 SQIVND come from the germline V gene (reference sequence). J gave up 8 bases and V 3 bases, and 8 bases lay outside the gene matches. CDR3 region: CASSMIAGATHEQFF. CDR3 nucleotides: TGTGCCAGTAGTATGATAGCGGGAGCAACCCATGAGCAGTTCTTC.

This rearrangement joins TRBV6-6 to TRBJ2-1; the D is unclear. Germline V gene sequence: CDR1 MNHNY, CDR2 SVGAGI (reference sequence). CDR3 size: 16 residues. V was pared by 6 bases and J by 5 bases, with 20 bases between. The CDR3 reads CASRSLRLSYDNEQFF. CDR3 nucleotide sequence: TGTGCCAGCAGATCCCTACGACTCTCGTATGACAATGAGCAGTTCTTC.

The chain couples TRBV10-1 to TRBJ2-7; D possibly corresponds to TRBD1 (5 bases). This CDR3 region has 18 residues. Germline V gene data show CDR1 as WNHNN and CDR2 as SYGVQD (reference sequence). Trimming removed 3 bases from V and 5 bases from J, with 26 bases in between. CDR3 in DNA: TGCGCCAGCAGTGATCTTGGGTCCCGATGGGGCCTTAGTCACGAGCAGTACTTC. This translates into CASSDLGSRWGLSHEQYF.

This rearrangement joins TRBV11-2 to TRBJ2-7, with D maybe TRBD2 (6 bases). This CDR3 region has 15 residues. Germline V gives CDR1 SGHAT, CDR2 FQNNGV. The V end lost 6 bases, the J end lost 0 bases, and 15 bases lay between the germline ends. The CDR3: CASSSTGRVSYEQYF. CDR3 nucleotide sequence: TGTGCCAGCAGTTCTACCGGGAGAGTCTCCTACGAGCAGTACTTC.

The chain is built from TRBV11-2 and TRBJ2-7, with 12 bases that match TRBD2. The CDR3 totals 18 residues. Per germline, CDR1 SGHAT and CDR2 FQNNGV. V lost 5 bases and J lost 2; bases outside the gene matches: 13. As DNA, the CDR3 is TGTGCCAGCAGCCCTTCCTCCAAGACTAGCGGGAGCACCTACGAGCAGTACTTC. Protein product: CASSPSSKTSGSTYEQYF.

This clone was seen a handful of times. The chain links TRBV28 to TRBJ1-1; possibly TRBD1 for D (5 bases). CDR1 MDHEN and CDR2 SYDVKM come from the germline V gene. The length of the CDR3 is 14 residues. Trimming removed 7 bases from V and 4 bases from J, with 16 bases in between. The CDR3, as DNA: TGTGCCAGCACCCCCCCGGGGGGGGGCACTGAAGCTTTCTTT. This codes for CASTPPGGGTEAFF.

The chain recombines TRBV2 with TRBJ2-3; TRBD2 matches 11 bases. The V gene end was trimmed by 3 bases and the J gene end by 1 base; junction bases not matched to a gene: 9. Germline lookup yields CDR1 SNHLY and CDR2 FYNNEI. This CDR3 contains 18 residues. DNA for the CDR3: TGTGCCAGCAGTGACCCGGGACTAGCGGTGGAGGGCACAGATACGCAGTATTTT. It encodes CASSDPGLAVEGTDTQYF.

The chain carries TRBV6-5 and TRBJ2-7; 8 nucleotides align to TRBD1. Germline assignment: CDR1 MNHEY and CDR2 SVGAGI. CDR3 length: 14 residues. Trimming at V came to 5 bases and at J to 3 bases, leaving 6 bases not matched to a gene. As DNA, the CDR3 is TGTGCCAGCAGTAACGACAGGGGTGTCTACGAGCAGTACTTC. Protein sequence: CASSNDRGVYEQYF.

This clone was seen only once. The chain couples TRBV5-1 to TRBJ1-4; 10 nucleotides align to TRBD1. Germline lookup yields CDR1 SGHRS and CDR2 YFSETQ. The junction had 9 bases not matched to a gene; V was cut back by 4 bases and J by 3 bases. This CDR3 spans 17 amino acids. The CDR3 bases are TGCGCCAGCAGCCTCGCCGGGACAGGGGCTCCTAATGAAAAACTGTTTTTT. Translated, it gives CASSLAGTGAPNEKLFF.

J is TRBJ2-2 and V is TRBV5-1, with D possibly TRBD2 on 5 matching bases. Germline V gene sequence: CDR1 SGHRS, CDR2 YFSETQ. The CDR3 extends over 14 amino acids. Trimming left V 4 bases short and J 4 bases short, with 11 bases between. DNA of the CDR3: TGCGCCAGCAGCGTGGGAGCCGGCACCGGGGAGCTGTTTTTT. This codes for CASSVGAGTGELFF.

The gene calls are TRBV7-2 and TRBJ2-3, with TRBD2 matching 9 bases. Trimming cost V 3 bases and J 4 bases; bases outside gene matches: 2. Germline values: CDR1 SGHTA, CDR2 FQGNSA. This CDR3 is 14 amino acids long. The DNA for the CDR3 is TGTGCCAGCAGCTTTAGCGGGAGCGCAGATACGCAGTATTTT. This codes for CASSFSGSADTQYF.

The chain carries TRBV6-1 and TRBJ2-5, with 7 bases that match TRBD2. The CDR3 totals 13 residues. Germline V gene lookup returns CDR1 MNHNS and CDR2 SASEGT. V trimming: 10 bases; J trimming: 2 bases; junction bases outside the gene matches: 7. This chain's CDR3 is CAISQGLQETQYF. In DNA, the CDR3 is TGTGCCATCTCCCAGGGACTACAAGAGACCCAGTACTTC.

The gene calls are TRBV7-9 and TRBJ2-5; D ambiguous. The end of the DNA aligns better with TRBJ2-7, so the J call may be wrong. Germline CDR1 reads SEHNR; CDR2 reads FQNEAQ (reference sequence). This CDR3 has 11 amino acids. For the CDR3, the DNA is TGTGCCAGCAGCTTAGACTACGAGCAGTACTTC. Encoded protein: CASSLDYEQYF.